This is a list of T cell receptor beta chains from one sample in a study of T cells after yellow fever vaccination. TCRdb recomputed calls from the 5' RACE reads with MiXCR, one row per CDR3 protein. The top ten hold roughly a sixth of the sample, which has 450,000 to 600,000 distinct CDR3 sequences, roughly a sixth seen once. Sample: PBMCs, taken 5 to 6 days after the first yellow fever vaccination. The receptors were sampled from a man younger than 30 who received the YFV17D yellow fever vaccine. The CDR3 runs from the conserved cysteine through the conserved F or W.

>TRBV28|TRBJ1-3
CASSTAFAGNTIYF
>TRBV6-5|TRBJ1-4
CASSYCIRTGFCNEKLFF
>TRBV10-3|TRBJ2-3
CAISVRAGGLGDTQYF
>TRBV5-1|TRBJ2-7
CASSLARGQGGEQYF
>TRBV3-1|TRBJ2-3
CASSLRDPHRGDTQYF
>TRBV29-1|TRBJ2-7
CSVSPGTSGGEQYF
>TRBV5-1|TRBJ1-2
CASSLRKGGDTF
>TRBV27|TRBJ2-1
CASSRAQGSGHGEQFF
>TRBV20-1|TRBJ2-2
CSARDPKGDNTGELFF
>TRBV20-1|TRBJ2-3
CSARPSGRFTDTQYF
>TRBV29-1|TRBJ1-1
CSEQGAIMNTEAFF
>TRBV24-1|TRBJ1-5
CATSERDSGRNQPQHF
>TRBV6-2/TRBV6-3|TRBJ2-3
CASSYGGSTDTQYF
>TRBV7-9|TRBJ1-5
CASSPGQGTGQPQHF
>TRBV3-1|TRBJ1-2
CASSLEGRGYGYTF
>TRBV20-1|TRBJ2-3
CSARGQGFSTQYF
>TRBV6-1|TRBJ2-3
CASSASTSGTDTQYF
>TRBV6-5|TRBJ2-5
CASSYSGGLGQETQYF
>TRBV5-4|TRBJ2-3
CASSLSGGARDTQYF
>TRBV6-1|TRBJ2-2
CASSAYRVAGGELFF
>TRBV4-2|TRBJ2-5
CASRLAGDIETQYF
>TRBV6-2/TRBV6-3|TRBJ2-2
CASRDRGLTGELFF
>TRBV7-2|TRBJ2-2
CASSVGSHFTGELFF
>TRBV12-3/TRBV12-4|TRBJ2-7
CASSLARKFYEQYF
>TRBV6-5|TRBJ1-6
CASSYPRSPLHF
>TRBV5-1|TRBJ2-3
CASSLSRTRAGDTQYF
>TRBV11-2|TRBJ2-3
CASSEEPPTSGGNTDTQYF
>TRBV3-1|TRBJ2-1
CASSQMRGNEQFF
>TRBV18|TRBJ2-1
CASSPDSTDEQFF
>TRBV5-1|TRBJ2-3
CASSWTGDFGTDTQYF
>TRBV7-3|TRBJ1-2
CASSKQGLDGYTF
>TRBV3-1|TRBJ1-1
CASSQDRFRGLSGTEAFF
>TRBV18|TRBJ2-6
CASGPTVAGANVLTF
>TRBV5-1|TRBJ2-3
CASSFNQDTQYF
>TRBV4-3|TRBJ1-1
CASSLDRGTNTEAFF
>TRBV10-3|TRBJ2-6
CAISQLAGVSRRANVLTF
>TRBV5-1|TRBJ2-7
CASSLVRTSEEQYF
>TRBV4-3|TRBJ1-1
CASSNSFNEAFF
>TRBV4-1|TRBJ2-7
CASSKNGEYEQYF
>TRBV4-2|TRBJ2-3
CASSQEGTGGDTQYF
>TRBV4-2|TRBJ1-6
CASSQEAALSSPLHF
>TRBV11-2|TRBJ1-2
CASSADRGGGYTF
>TRBV2|TRBJ2-3
CASSRDPKSADTQYF
>TRBV10-3|TRBJ1-5
CAISQAGQHSNQPQHF
>TRBV4-1|TRBJ1-1
CASSLSRDRNTEAFF
>TRBV9|TRBJ2-3
CASSVSGGSTDTQYF
>TRBV7-9|TRBJ2-1
CATERTDYNEQFF
>TRBV19|TRBJ1-5
CASTLTGPHQPQHF
>TRBV3-1|TRBJ2-5
CASSPGLGQGARETQYF
>TRBV5-1|TRBJ1-6
CARSPGSLGAANSPLHF
>TRBV5-4|TRBJ2-7
CASSPHGASYEQYF
>TRBV7-6|TRBJ2-5
CASSLEAGGKETQYF
>TRBV5-1|TRBJ2-3
CASSLSGQVSTDTQYF
>TRBV7-7|TRBJ2-5
CASSLSQQETQYF
>TRBV10-3|TRBJ2-4
CAISESLGTVKNIQYF